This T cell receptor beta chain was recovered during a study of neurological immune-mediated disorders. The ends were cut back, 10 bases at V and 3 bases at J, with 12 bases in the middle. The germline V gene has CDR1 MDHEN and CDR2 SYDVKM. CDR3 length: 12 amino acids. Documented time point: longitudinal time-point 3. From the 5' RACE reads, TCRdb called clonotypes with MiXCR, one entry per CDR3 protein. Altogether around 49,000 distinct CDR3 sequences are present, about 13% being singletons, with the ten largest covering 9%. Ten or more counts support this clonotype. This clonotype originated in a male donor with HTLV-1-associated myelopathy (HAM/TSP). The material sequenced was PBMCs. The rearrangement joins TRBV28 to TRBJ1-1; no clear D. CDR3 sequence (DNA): TGTGCCACCTGTCATGGGCACACTGAAGCTTTCTTT. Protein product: CATCHGHTEAFF.